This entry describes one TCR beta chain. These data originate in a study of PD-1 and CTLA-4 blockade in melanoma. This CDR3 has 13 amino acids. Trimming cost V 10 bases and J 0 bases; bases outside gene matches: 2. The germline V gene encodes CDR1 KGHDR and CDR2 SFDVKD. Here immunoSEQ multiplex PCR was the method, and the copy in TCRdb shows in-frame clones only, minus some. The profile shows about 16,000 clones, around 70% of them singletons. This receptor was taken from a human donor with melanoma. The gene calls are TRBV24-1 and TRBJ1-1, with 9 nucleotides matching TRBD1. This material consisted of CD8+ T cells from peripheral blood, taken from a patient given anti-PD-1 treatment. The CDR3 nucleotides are TGTGCCACTGGGACAGGGATGAACACTGAAGCTTTCTTT. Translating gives CATGTGMNTEAFF.